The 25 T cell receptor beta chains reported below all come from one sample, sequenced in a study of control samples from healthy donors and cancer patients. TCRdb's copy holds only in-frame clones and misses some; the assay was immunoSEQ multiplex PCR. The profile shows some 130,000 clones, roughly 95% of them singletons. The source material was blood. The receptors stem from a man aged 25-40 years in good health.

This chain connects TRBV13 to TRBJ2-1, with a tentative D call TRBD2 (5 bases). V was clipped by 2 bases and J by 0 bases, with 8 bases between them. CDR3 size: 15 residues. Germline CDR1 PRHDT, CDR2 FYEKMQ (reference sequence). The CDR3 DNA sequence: TGTGCCAGCAGCTTAACTAGAGTCTCCTACAATGAGCAGTTCTTC. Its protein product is CASSLTRVSYNEQFF. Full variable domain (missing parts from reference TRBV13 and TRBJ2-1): AAGVIQSPRHLIKEKRETATLKCYPIPRHDTVYWYQQGPGQDPQFLISFYEKMQSDKGSIPDRFSAQQFSDYHSELNMSSLELGDSALYFCASSLTRVSYNEQFFGPGTRLTVL.

In DNA, the CDR3 is TGTGCCAGCAGCTTAAGAAGCTACGAGCAGTACTTC. As protein: CASSLRSYEQYF. This rearrangement joins TRBV7-9 to TRBJ2-7; no definite D call. There are 12 residues in the CDR3. Germline V gene lookup returns CDR1 SEHNR and CDR2 FQNEAQ (reference sequence). V was cut by 2 bases and J by 3 bases, with 5 bases left in between.

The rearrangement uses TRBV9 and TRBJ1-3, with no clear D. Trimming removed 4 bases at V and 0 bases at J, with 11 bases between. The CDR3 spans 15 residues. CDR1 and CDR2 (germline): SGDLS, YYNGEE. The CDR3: CASSPNYNSGNTIYF. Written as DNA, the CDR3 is TGTGCCAGCAGCCCAAATTACAACTCTGGAAACACCATATATTTT.

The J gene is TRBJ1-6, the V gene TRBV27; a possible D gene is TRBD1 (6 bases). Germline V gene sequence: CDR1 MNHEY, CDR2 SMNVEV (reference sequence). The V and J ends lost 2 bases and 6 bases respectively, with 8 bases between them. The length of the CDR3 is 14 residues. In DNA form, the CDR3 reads TGTGCCAGCAGTTTAGGACAGATTAATTCACCCCTCCACTTT. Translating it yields CASSLGQINSPLHF.

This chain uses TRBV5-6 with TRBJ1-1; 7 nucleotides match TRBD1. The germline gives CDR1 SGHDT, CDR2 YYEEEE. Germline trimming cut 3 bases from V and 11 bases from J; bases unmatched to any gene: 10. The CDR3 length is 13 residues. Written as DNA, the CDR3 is TGTGCCAGCAGCTCGACAGGGATTCGAATTGCTTTCTTT. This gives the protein CASSSTGIRIAFF.

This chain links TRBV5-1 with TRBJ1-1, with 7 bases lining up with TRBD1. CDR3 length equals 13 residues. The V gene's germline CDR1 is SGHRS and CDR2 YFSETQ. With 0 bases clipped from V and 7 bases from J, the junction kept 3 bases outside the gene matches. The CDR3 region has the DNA TGCGCCAGCAGCTTGGCCGGGACAGATGAAGCTTTCTTT. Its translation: CASSLAGTDEAFF.

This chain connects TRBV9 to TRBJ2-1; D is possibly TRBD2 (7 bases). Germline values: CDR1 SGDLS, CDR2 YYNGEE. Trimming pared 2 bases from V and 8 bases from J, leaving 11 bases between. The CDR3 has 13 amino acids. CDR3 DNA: TGTGCCAGCAGCGTGACGGGGGGCGATGAGCAGTTCTTC. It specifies CASSVTGGDEQFF.

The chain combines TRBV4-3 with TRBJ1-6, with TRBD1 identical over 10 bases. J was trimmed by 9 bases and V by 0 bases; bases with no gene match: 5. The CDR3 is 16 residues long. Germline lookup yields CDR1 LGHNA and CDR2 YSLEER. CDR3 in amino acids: CASSQEWDRGSSPLHF. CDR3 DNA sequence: TGCGCCAGCAGCCAAGAATGGGACAGGGGTAGTTCACCCCTCCACTTT.

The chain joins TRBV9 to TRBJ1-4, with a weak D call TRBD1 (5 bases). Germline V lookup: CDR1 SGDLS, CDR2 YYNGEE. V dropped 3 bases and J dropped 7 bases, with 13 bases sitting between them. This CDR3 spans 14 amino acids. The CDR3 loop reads CASSGGDLGEKLFF. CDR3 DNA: TGTGCCAGCAGCGGGGGGGACCTGGGTGAAAAACTGTTTTTT.

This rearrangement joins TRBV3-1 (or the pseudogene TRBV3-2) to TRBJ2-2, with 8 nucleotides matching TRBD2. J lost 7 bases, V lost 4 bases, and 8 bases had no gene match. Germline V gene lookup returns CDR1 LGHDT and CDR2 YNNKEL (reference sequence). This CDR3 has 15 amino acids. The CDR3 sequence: CASSLKRGNVGELFF. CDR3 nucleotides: TGTGCCAGCAGCCTTAAGCGGGGGAACGTCGGGGAGCTGTTTTTT.

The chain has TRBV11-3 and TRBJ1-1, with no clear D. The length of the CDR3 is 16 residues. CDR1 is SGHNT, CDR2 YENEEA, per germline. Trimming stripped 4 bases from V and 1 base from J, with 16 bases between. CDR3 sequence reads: CASSSWTPSGNTEAFF. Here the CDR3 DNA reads TGTGCCAGCAGCTCGTGGACCCCATCAGGGAACACTGAAGCTTTCTTT.

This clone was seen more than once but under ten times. The CDR3: CASRDYTGSQPQHF. CDR3 DNA: TGTGCCAGCAGGGACTACACAGGGTCTCAGCCCCAGCATTTT. The chain combines TRBV6-5 with TRBJ1-5; TRBD1 is a possible D gene (6 bases). Germline CDR1 is MNHEY and CDR2 is SVGAGI. V dropped 6 bases and J dropped 6 bases, with 15 bases sitting between them. The CDR3 extends over 14 amino acids.

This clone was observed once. The CDR3 is CASSRIGGDSAYEQYF. CDR3 DNA: TGCGCCAGCAGCCGCATCGGTGGGGACAGCGCATACGAGCAGTACTTC. This chain links TRBV4-1 with TRBJ2-7; 7 bases align to TRBD1. CDR3 length: 16 amino acids. The V gene's germline CDR1 is MGHRA and CDR2 YSYEKL. V dropped 4 bases and J dropped 4; count of bases not matched to a gene: 13.

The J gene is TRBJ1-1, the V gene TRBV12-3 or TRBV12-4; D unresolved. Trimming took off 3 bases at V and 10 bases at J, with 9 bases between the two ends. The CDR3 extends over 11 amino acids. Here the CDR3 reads CASSLGLGAFF. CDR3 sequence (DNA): TGTGCCAGCAGTTTGGGCCTTGGAGCTTTCTTT.

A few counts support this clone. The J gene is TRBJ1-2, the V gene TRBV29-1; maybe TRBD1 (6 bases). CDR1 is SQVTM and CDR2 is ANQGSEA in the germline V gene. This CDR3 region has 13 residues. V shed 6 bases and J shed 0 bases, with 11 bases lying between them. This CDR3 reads CSVEDSPNYGYTF. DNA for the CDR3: TGCAGCGTCGAGGACAGCCCTAACTATGGCTACACCTTC.

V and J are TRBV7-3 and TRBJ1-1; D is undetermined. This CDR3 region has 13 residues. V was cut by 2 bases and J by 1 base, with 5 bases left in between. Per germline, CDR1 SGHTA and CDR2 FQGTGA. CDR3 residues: CASSLLGNTEAFF. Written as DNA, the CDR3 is TGTGCCAGCAGCTTATTAGGGAACACTGAAGCTTTCTTT. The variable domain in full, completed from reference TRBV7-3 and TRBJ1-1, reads GAGVSQTPSNKVTEKGKYVELRCDPISGHTALYWYRQSLGQGPEFLIYFQGTGAADDSGLPNDRFFAVRPEGSVSTLKIQRTERGDSAVYLCASSLLGNTEAFFGQGTRLTVV.

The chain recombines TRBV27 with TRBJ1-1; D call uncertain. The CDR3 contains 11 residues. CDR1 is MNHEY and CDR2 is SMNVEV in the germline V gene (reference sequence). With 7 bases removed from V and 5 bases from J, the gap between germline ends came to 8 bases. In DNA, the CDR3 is TGTGCCAGCACCTCGGGTACTGAAGCTTTCTTT. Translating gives CASTSGTEAFF.

CDR3 DNA sequence: TGCAGCGTTGACCGGGGGCTGGGCGAGCAGTACTTC. Amino acid sequence: CSVDRGLGEQYF. The rearrangement joins TRBV29-1 to TRBJ2-7; D might be TRBD1 or TRBD2, each matching 6 bases. Trimming shortened V by 3 bases and J by 6 bases, and 12 bases separated the two germline ends. The length of the CDR3 is 12 residues. In germline, CDR1 is SQVTM, CDR2 ANQGSEA.

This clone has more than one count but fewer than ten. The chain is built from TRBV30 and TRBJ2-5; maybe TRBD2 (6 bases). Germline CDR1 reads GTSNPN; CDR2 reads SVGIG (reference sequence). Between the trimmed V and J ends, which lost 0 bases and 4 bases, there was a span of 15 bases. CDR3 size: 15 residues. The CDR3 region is CAWSVMGGLRETQYF. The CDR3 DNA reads TGTGCCTGGAGTGTAATGGGGGGATTGAGAGAGACCCAGTACTTC.

In DNA form, the CDR3 reads TGTGCCAGCAGCGTAGGAGCTGGGACTAGCGGTACGAGGCAGTACTTC. Translating it yields CASSVGAGTSGTRQYF. V and J are TRBV9 and TRBJ2-7, with 11 bases aligning to TRBD2. CDR3 length: 16 amino acids. The V and J ends lost 0 bases and 9 bases, in that order; junction bases with no gene match: 11. Germline values: CDR1 SGDLS, CDR2 YYNGEE.

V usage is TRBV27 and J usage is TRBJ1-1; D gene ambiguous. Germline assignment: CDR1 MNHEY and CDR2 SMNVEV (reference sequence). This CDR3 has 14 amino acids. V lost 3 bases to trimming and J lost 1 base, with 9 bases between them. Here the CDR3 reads CASSFPGRNTEAFF. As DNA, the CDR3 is TGTGCCAGCAGTTTCCCGGGCCGGAACACTGAAGCTTTCTTT.

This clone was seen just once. The CDR3 loop is CASSLRRFGGTGELFF. The CDR3 DNA sequence: TGTGCCAGCAGCTTACGGAGGTTCGGCGGCACCGGGGAGCTGTTTTTT. The V call is TRBV7-9, the J call TRBJ2-2; weak D call: TRBD2 (5 bases). Trimming cost V 2 bases and J 4 bases, with 14 bases left between them. The CDR3 is made up of 16 amino acids. Germline loops: CDR1 SEHNR, CDR2 FQNEAQ (reference sequence).

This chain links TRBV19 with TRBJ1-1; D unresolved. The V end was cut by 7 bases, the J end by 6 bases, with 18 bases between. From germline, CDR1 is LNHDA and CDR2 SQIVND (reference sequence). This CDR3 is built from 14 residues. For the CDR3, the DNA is TGTGCCAGTAAGGGTGAGCCCCTCCTTCCTGAAGCTTTCTTT. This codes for CASKGEPLLPEAFF.

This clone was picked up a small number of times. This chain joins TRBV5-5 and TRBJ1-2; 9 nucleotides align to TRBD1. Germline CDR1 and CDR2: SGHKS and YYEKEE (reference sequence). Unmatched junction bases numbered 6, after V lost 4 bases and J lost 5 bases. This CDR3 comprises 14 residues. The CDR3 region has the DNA TGTGCCAGCAGCCTAACAGGGGGCGGATATGGCTACACCTTC. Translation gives CASSLTGGGYGYTF.

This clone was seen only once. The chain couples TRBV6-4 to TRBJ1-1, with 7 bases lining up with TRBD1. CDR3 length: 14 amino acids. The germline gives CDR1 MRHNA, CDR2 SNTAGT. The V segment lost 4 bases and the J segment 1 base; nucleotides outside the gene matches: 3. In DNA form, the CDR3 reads TGTGCCAGCAGTGCAGGGGGAGAGAACACTGAAGCTTTCTTT. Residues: CASSAGGENTEAFF.